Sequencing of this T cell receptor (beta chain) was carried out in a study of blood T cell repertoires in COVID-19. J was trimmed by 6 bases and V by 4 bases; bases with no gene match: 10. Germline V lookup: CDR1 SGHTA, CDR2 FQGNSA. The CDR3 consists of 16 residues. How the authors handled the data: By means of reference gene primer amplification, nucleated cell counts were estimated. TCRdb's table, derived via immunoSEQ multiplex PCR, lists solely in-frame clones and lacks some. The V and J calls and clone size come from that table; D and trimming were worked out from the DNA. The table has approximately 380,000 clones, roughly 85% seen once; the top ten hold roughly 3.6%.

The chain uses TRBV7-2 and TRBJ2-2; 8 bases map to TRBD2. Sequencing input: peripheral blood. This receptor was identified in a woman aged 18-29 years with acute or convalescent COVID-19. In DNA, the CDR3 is TGTGCCAGCAGCTCTTTCCTAGCGGGTCTTTCCGGGGAGCTGTTTTTT. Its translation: CASSSFLAGLSGELFF. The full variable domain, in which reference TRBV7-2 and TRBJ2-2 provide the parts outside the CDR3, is GAGVSQSPSNKVTEKGKDVELRCDPISGHTALYWYRQSLGQGLEFLIYFQGNSAPDKSGLPSDRFSAERTGGSVSTLTIQRTQQEDSAVYLCASSSFLAGLSGELFFGEGSRLTVL.